A selection of T cell receptor beta chains follows, all from one sample in a study of T cells after yellow fever vaccination. From the 5' RACE reads, TCRdb called clonotypes with MiXCR, one entry per CDR3 protein. The sample has hundreds of thousands of distinct CDR3 sequences, 9% to 15% seen once. The sample consisted of PBMCs, taken on the day of the yellow fever booster vaccination. The receptors were gathered from a man aged 25 to 45 who received the YFV17D yellow fever vaccine. Each CDR3 is given with its conserved first and last residue. The order of the fields is D gene, clone size, J gene, V gene, CDR3 DNA, CDR3 protein. The D gene is left open where the match is weak. Expanded clones are given a class, and other clones once, few, many or no size at all.

D: -
size: -
J: TRBJ2-5
V: TRBV5-1
DNA: TGCGCCAGCAGCTCCCAACAGGGCTGGGAGACCCAGTACTTC
CDR3: CASSSQQGWETQYF

D: -
size: many
J: TRBJ2-1
V: TRBV29-1
DNA: TGCAGCGTTAACAGGGCACGCGAGCAGTTCTTC
CDR3: CSVNRAREQFF

D: TRBD2
size: -
J: TRBJ2-3
V: TRBV20-1
DNA: TGCAGTGCAGAATCACTAGCGGTGATCACAGATACGCAGTATTTT
CDR3: CSAESLAVITDTQYF

D: -
size: -
J: TRBJ1-1
V: TRBV7-8
DNA: TGTGCCAGCAGCTCTCGACTCTTGATTAACACTGAAGCTTTCTTT
CDR3: CASSSRLLINTEAFF

D: TRBD2
size: many
J: TRBJ2-1
V: TRBV7-9
DNA: TGTGCCAGCAGCGCCCTTAGCGGGAAGTACAATGAGCAGTTCTTC
CDR3: CASSALSGKYNEQFF

D: TRBD1
size: -
J: TRBJ1-1
V: TRBV5-1
DNA: TGCGCCCCCCAGGGGGGCATGAACACTGAAGCTTTCTTT
CDR3: CAPQGGMNTEAFF

D: -
size: few
J: TRBJ2-3
V: TRBV7-9
DNA: TGTGCCGGACGTACAGATACGCAGTATTTT
CDR3: CAGRTDTQYF

D: TRBD1
size: -
J: TRBJ1-2
V: TRBV20-1
DNA: TGCAGTGCAACACCGGGACAGACCTCTTGGGGCTACACCTTC
CDR3: CSATPGQTSWGYTF

D: -
size: -
J: TRBJ1-2
V: TRBV20-1
DNA: TGCAGTGCTAGTACGGTCTATGGCTACACCTTC
CDR3: CSASTVYGYTF

D: -
size: -
J: TRBJ2-7
V: TRBV18
DNA: TGTGCCAGCTCACCCCTTTGGGGGGATGGCGAGCAGTACTTC
CDR3: CASSPLWGDGEQYF

D: -
size: -
J: TRBJ2-1
V: TRBV5-1
DNA: TGCGCCAGCAGCCGGGTGGCGGGTGAGCAGTTCTTC
CDR3: CASSRVAGEQFF

D: TRBD1
size: -
J: TRBJ2-7
V: TRBV7-9
DNA: TGTGCCAGCAGCTTAGCCGGGACAGGGCGCCCCTACGAGCAGTACTTC
CDR3: CASSLAGTGRPYEQYF

D: TRBD2
size: few
J: TRBJ2-1
V: TRBV6-2/TRBV6-3
DNA: TGTGCCAGCACTAGCGGGAGGTACTCCTACAATGAGCAGTTCTTC
CDR3: CASTSGRYSYNEQFF

D: -
size: -
J: TRBJ2-2
V: TRBV6-6
DNA: TGTGCCAGCACAATAGCGATCGGGGAGCTGTTTTTT
CDR3: CASTIAIGELFF

D: -
size: -
J: TRBJ2-5
V: TRBV20-1
DNA: TGCAGTGCTAGGACCGCCACGGCGGGACAGGAGACCCAGTACTTC
CDR3: CSARTATAGQETQYF

D: -
size: -
J: TRBJ2-1
V: TRBV29-1
DNA: TGCAGCGTCGCGTCCCAGGATAGCTCCTACAATGAGCAGTTCTTC
CDR3: CSVASQDSSYNEQFF

D: TRBD1
size: -
J: TRBJ2-7
V: TRBV5-6
DNA: TGTGCCAGCAGCCCTCCATGGCGGGACAGGGATTTTTACGAGCAGTACTTC
CDR3: CASSPPWRDRDFYEQYF

D: -
size: -
J: TRBJ1-5
V: TRBV6-5
DNA: TGTGCCAGCAGTTACGCGGGGAGCAATCAGCCCCAGCATTTT
CDR3: CASSYAGSNQPQHF

D: -
size: -
J: TRBJ2-4
V: TRBV14
DNA: TGTGCCAGCAGCCAAGATACCCATCAGTACTTC
CDR3: CASSQDTHQYF

D: -
size: -
J: TRBJ2-7
V: TRBV24-1
DNA: TGTGCCACCAGTGATCTGTCTAAACGGGGCTACGAGCAGTACTTC
CDR3: CATSDLSKRGYEQYF

D: -
size: -
J: TRBJ2-5
V: TRBV29-1
DNA: TGCAGCGTTGAGCCAGGGGCCGAGACCCAGTACTTC
CDR3: CSVEPGAETQYF

D: -
size: -
J: TRBJ2-3
V: TRBV5-5
DNA: TGTGCCAGCAGCTTGGTTCCCGACAGCAGCACAGATACGCAGTATTTT
CDR3: CASSLVPDSSTDTQYF